The rows below give T cell receptor beta chains drawn from one sample of a study of patients and donors after allogeneic stem cell transplantation. In TCRdb, the RT-PCR reads were re-called with MiXCR into one record per CDR3 protein. Among roughly 230,000 distinct CDR3 sequences listed, approximately 14% were seen once. The specimen was blood, either unsorted or a sorted T cell fraction (not recorded which). The receptors originated from a human donor who was either an allogeneic HSCT recipient or a stem cell or donor lymphocyte infusion donor (not recorded which). It is not recorded whose cells these are; they may come from a transplant donor. The CDR3 runs from the conserved cysteine through the conserved F or W. The D gene is left open where the match is weak. Size is omitted from some rows. Given values are once, few, many or a class for expanded clones.

j_call v_call d_call clone_size cdr3_aa cdr3_nt
TRBJ2-1 TRBV12-3/TRBV12-4 - many CASSFSGGGEQFF TGTGCCAGCAGTTTCTCAGGGGGAGGTGAGCAGTTCTTC
TRBJ1-2 TRBV12-3/TRBV12-4 - many CASSFAGVGYGYTF TGTGCCAGCAGTTTCGCAGGGGTGGGCTATGGCTACACCTTC
TRBJ2-5 TRBV7-2 TRBD2 - CASSRSFSGGAGTQYF TGTGCCAGCAGCCGCTCCTTTAGCGGGGGGGCTGGGACCCAGTACTTC
TRBJ2-3 TRBV7-8 - few CASSLSPVAYF TGTGCCAGCAGCTTATCCCCGGTAGCGTATTTT
TRBJ2-2 TRBV7-2 TRBD2 few CASSTSGRSSGELFF TGTGCCAGCAGCACTAGCGGGAGGAGCTCCGGGGAGCTGTTTTTT
TRBJ2-1 TRBV18 - - CASSPLGSDEQFF TGTGCCAGCTCACCCCTAGGATCTGATGAGCAGTTCTTC
TRBJ1-2 TRBV14 - - CASSPLGRQEGYTF TGTGCCAGCAGCCCCCTCGGGAGACAGGAAGGCTACACCTTC
TRBJ2-6 TRBV20-1 TRBD1 many CSARGGGTGMNRANVLTF TGCAGTGCTAGAGGCGGAGGGACAGGAATGAACCGGGCCAACGTCCTGACTTTC
TRBJ2-5 TRBV5-6 - many CASSEGPRETQYF TGTGCCAGCAGCGAAGGGCCAAGGGAGACCCAGTACTTC
TRBJ1-5 TRBV5-6 - few CASNYGAGRNQPQHF TGTGCCAGCAACTATGGGGCGGGGCGCAATCAGCCCCAGCATTTT
TRBJ1-1 TRBV5-1 - - CASRHEKNTEAFF TGCGCCAGCAGACACGAGAAGAACACTGAAGCTTTCTTT
TRBJ2-2 TRBV6-5 - few CASSYLGTVNTGELFF TGTGCCAGCAGTTATCTGGGGACGGTGAACACCGGGGAGCTGTTTTTT
TRBJ1-5 TRBV6-1 - - CASSEAWKGNQPQHF TGTGCCAGCAGTGAAGCCTGGAAAGGCAATCAGCCCCAGCATTTT
TRBJ2-5 TRBV7-8 TRBD2 - CASSLAVAGETQYF TGTGCCAGCAGCTTAGCCGTAGCGGGAGAGACCCAGTACTTC
TRBJ1-3 TRBV5-5 - many CASSATLVSGNTIYF TGTGCCAGCAGCGCGACCTTAGTCTCTGGAAACACCATATATTTT
TRBJ2-2 TRBV11-1 TRBD2 - CASSLGLAGATNTGELFF TGTGCCAGCAGCTTGGGACTAGCGGGGGCAACGAACACCGGGGAGCTGTTTTTT
TRBJ2-2 TRBV10-3 - medium-sized CAIGSGNTGELFF TGTGCCATCGGGTCGGGGAACACCGGGGAGCTGTTTTTT
TRBJ1-1 TRBV15 - many CATSIIMNTEAFF TGTGCCACCAGCATTATTATGAACACTGAAGCTTTCTTT
TRBJ2-1 TRBV24-1 - many CAARQTHSYNEQFF TGTGCCGCACGACAGACCCACTCCTACAATGAGCAGTTCTTC
TRBJ1-1 TRBV18 - - CASSPRRGGNTEAFF TGTGCCAGCTCACCTCGACGGGGGGGGAACACTGAAGCTTTCTTT
TRBJ1-2 TRBV18 - - CASSPRPEFYGYTF TGTGCCAGCTCCCCCCGTCCGGAGTTCTATGGCTACACCTTC
TRBJ1-2 TRBV14 - few CASSQLGRGNYGYTF TGTGCCAGCAGCCAATTGGGCAGGGGAAACTATGGCTACACCTTC
TRBJ2-5 TRBV2 - - CASGSATETQYF TGTGCCAGCGGCTCGGCAACGGAGACCCAGTACTTC
TRBJ2-1 TRBV7-9 - - CASSQSIKNRDEQFF TGTGCCAGCAGCCAGAGTATAAAGAATAGGGATGAGCAGTTCTTC
TRBJ1-2 TRBV6-1 - many CASSKAGSYGYTF TGTGCCAGCAGCAAGGCAGGTTCCTATGGCTACACCTTC
TRBJ1-1 TRBV28 - few CASSSTDSGGAEAFF TGTGCCAGCAGTTCAACGGACAGCGGTGGGGCTGAAGCTTTCTTT
TRBJ2-6 TRBV20-1 TRBD1 - CSARRTGRGANVLTF TGCAGTGCTAGAAGGACAGGGCGAGGGGCCAACGTCCTGACTTTC
TRBJ2-7 TRBV27 - many CASSPLDNYEQYF TGTGCCAGCAGTCCTCTGGACAACTACGAGCAGTACTTC
TRBJ2-1 TRBV7-9 TRBD1 few CASSIGPRDSLYNEQFF TGTGCCAGCAGCATTGGCCCCCGGGACAGTCTCTACAATGAGCAGTTCTTC
TRBJ1-1 TRBV6-1 - - CASRQGAMNTEAFF TGTGCCAGCAGGCAAGGGGCTATGAACACTGAAGCTTTCTTT
TRBJ2-4 TRBV12-3/TRBV12-4 - - CASSLYSGGIAKNIQYF TGTGCCAGCAGTTTATATAGTGGGGGGATAGCCAAAAACATTCAGTACTTC
TRBJ2-2 TRBV10-3 - many CAISGGSLNTGELFF TGTGCCATCAGTGGTGGGTCTCTGAACACCGGGGAGCTGTTTTTT
TRBJ2-7 TRBV19 - - CANSYKGTSAITYEQYF TGTGCCAATAGTTATAAAGGAACTTCGGCCATTACCTACGAGCAGTACTTC
TRBJ1-1 TRBV2 TRBD1 - CASSEAGQGVGTEAFF TGTGCCAGCAGTGAAGCCGGACAGGGGGTAGGTACTGAAGCTTTCTTT
TRBJ2-5 TRBV12-3/TRBV12-4 - - CASRLTGAQYF TGTGCCAGCAGACTTACCGGCGCCCAGTACTTC
TRBJ2-7 TRBV5-6 - - CASSFGAYEQYF TGTGCCAGCAGCTTCGGGGCGTACGAGCAGTACTTC
TRBJ2-7 TRBV20-1 - - CSALEPPPAYEQYF TGCAGTGCCCTGGAACCCCCCCCGGCCTACGAGCAGTACTTC
TRBJ1-2 TRBV5-6 - few CASSQWGEDGYTF TGTGCCAGCAGCCAGTGGGGGGAAGATGGCTACACCTTC
TRBJ2-7 TRBV6-6 - many CASTRDKTYEQYF TGTGCCAGCACCCGGGACAAGACCTACGAGCAGTACTTC
TRBJ1-1 TRBV9 - - CASSALGGENTEAFF TGTGCCAGCAGCGCCCTAGGGGGGGAGAACACTGAAGCTTTCTTT
TRBJ1-1 TRBV5-1 - - CASSLATANTEAFF TGCGCCAGCAGCTTGGCAACAGCGAACACTGAAGCTTTCTTT
TRBJ2-3 TRBV7-3 TRBD2 - CASSLTQRETDTQYF TGTGCCAGCAGCTTAACCCAGCGGGAGACAGATACGCAGTATTTT
TRBJ2-1 TRBV7-3 TRBD2 - CASSPILAGVANEQFF TGTGCCAGCAGCCCCATCCTAGCGGGAGTTGCCAATGAGCAGTTCTTC
TRBJ1-1 TRBV24-1 - - CATSDLGRRGNTEAFF TGTGCCACCAGTGATCTGGGACGGCGGGGAAACACTGAAGCTTTCTTT
TRBJ2-5 TRBV5-1 - - CASSPTWTETQYF TGCGCCAGCAGCCCAACATGGACAGAGACCCAGTACTTC
TRBJ2-1 TRBV11-2 - few CASSFEVMNEQFF TGTGCCAGCAGCTTTGAAGTGATGAATGAGCAGTTCTTC
TRBJ1-5 TRBV2 - - CASSEGGGGVQPQHF TGTGCCAGCAGTGAAGGGGGCGGGGGAGTTCAGCCCCAGCATTTT